This T cell receptor beta chain comes out of a study of T cell responses to AZD1222 COVID-19 vaccine. Profiling relied on immunoSEQ multiplex PCR, and the TCRdb table lists in-frame clones only, not all of them. The sample contains around 81,000 clones, nearly 85% of which appear only once. This CDR3 is built from 13 residues. Germline assignment: CDR1 MDHEN and CDR2 SYDVKM. Trimming took 6 bases from V and 4 from J; bases not matched to a gene: 5. As for this clone: Its antigen remains unknown.

Whole-study findings and limits: Reportedly, nearly half the spike-specific TCRs target unmutated variant regions. An increase in Spike-specific TCR breadth and depth was observed after two AZD1222 doses.

The sample here was peripheral blood, taken on day 0 of AZD1222 vaccination. The clonotype originates from an adult in good health. V gene TRBV28 combines with J gene TRBJ1-2; 7 bases map to TRBD1. CDR3 residues: CASSLQGSYGYTF. CDR3 coding DNA: TGTGCCAGCAGCCTACAGGGGTCCTATGGCTACACCTTC.